This entry lists 27 T cell receptor beta chains sequenced from one sample in a study of T-cell memory formation after mild COVID-19. TCRdb recomputed calls from the 5' RACE reads with MiXCR, one row per CDR3 protein. In the table there are fewer than 200,000 distinct CDR3 sequences, over 10% of which are singletons. The sample was PBMCs or a T cell subset sorted from them (not recorded which). Source of these receptors: a man aged 18-30 years who had mild COVID-19 (a few samples of this study predate the infection). Cell type and time point are not known.

For the CDR3, the DNA is TGTGCCAGTAGTCTCGGGCAGGCTGGAAACTATGGCTACACCTTC. Amino acids: CASSLGQAGNYGYTF. The chain is built from TRBV19 and TRBJ1-2; D not certain. Between the trimmed V and J ends, which lost 5 bases and 2 bases, there was a span of 15 bases. The CDR3 loop spans 15 amino acids. Germline CDR1 is LNHDA and CDR2 is SQIVND (reference sequence). The whole variable domain, filled in from reference TRBV19 and TRBJ1-2, reads DGGITQSPKYLFRKEGQNVTLSCEQNLNHDAMYWYRQDPGQGLRLIYYSQIVNDFQKGDIAEGYSVSREKKESFPLTVTSAQKNPTAFYLCASSLGQAGNYGYTFGSGTRLTVV.

The chain recombines TRBV5-1 with TRBJ2-5; D is ambiguous. The V end lost 3 bases, the J end lost 4 bases, and 10 bases lay between the germline ends. CDR1 SGHRS and CDR2 YFSETQ come from the germline V gene. The CDR3 covers 13 residues. CDR3 protein: CASSSATLETQYF. The CDR3 DNA is TGCGCCAGCAGCTCGGCCACATTAGAGACCCAGTACTTC.

This CDR3 reads CASSLGGTNYGYTF. In DNA, the CDR3 is TGTGCCAGCAGTTTAGGGGGGACAAACTATGGCTACACCTTC. The chain uses TRBV12-3 or TRBV12-4 and TRBJ1-2, with D tentatively TRBD1 (6 bases). The CDR3 is 14 amino acids. V was shortened by 1 base and J by 2 bases, with 8 bases between the two germline ends.

The sample holds many counts of this clonotype. The genes are TRBV11-3 and TRBJ2-3, with TRBD2 matching 8 bases. Germline V gene data show CDR1 as SGHNT and CDR2 as YENEEA. This CDR3 contains 13 residues. V lost 3 bases, J lost 9 bases, and 5 bases stayed unmatched. The CDR3 loop is CASSLIAGRTQYF. For the CDR3, the DNA is TGTGCCAGCAGCTTGATAGCGGGGCGGACGCAGTATTTT.

J is TRBJ2-2 and V is TRBV6-5; D is tentatively TRBD1 or TRBD2 (6 bases each). The germline CDR1 and CDR2 sequences are MNHEY and SVGAGI. V was shortened by 1 base and J by 5 bases, with 11 bases between the two germline ends. There are 15 residues in the CDR3. The CDR3 DNA follows: TGTGCCAGCAGTTACTGGGGGGCGAGGACCGGGGAGCTGTTTTTT. This sequence encodes CASSYWGARTGELFF.

The chain is built from TRBV5-1 and TRBJ1-1; no clear D gene. This CDR3 has 14 residues. CDR1 SGHRS and CDR2 YFSETQ come from the germline V gene. The germline V and J ends were trimmed by 7 bases and 0 bases, with 13 bases remaining between them. DNA of the CDR3: TGCGCCAGCCGTATCCAAGCTTTGAACACTGAAGCTTTCTTT. Its protein product is CASRIQALNTEAFF.

The rearrangement uses TRBV6-5 and TRBJ1-1; 8 bases line up with TRBD1. CDR3 length: 15 residues. The V segment lost 10 bases and the J segment 4 bases; nucleotides outside the gene matches: 14. The germline gives CDR1 MNHEY, CDR2 SVGAGI. The CDR3 DNA sequence: TGTGCCACCCATGGACAGGGCCTCGGGGGCACTGAAGCTTTCTTT. Protein product: CATHGQGLGGTEAFF.

Ten or more counts support this clonotype. The chain couples TRBV12-3 or TRBV12-4 to TRBJ2-1; 8 bases map to TRBD1. Trimming took 8 bases from V and 10 from J; bases not matched to a gene: 10. The CDR3 has 13 residues. The CDR3 nucleotides are TGTGCCAGCCGGACAGGGCGAATCAACGAGCAGTTCTTC. Translation gives CASRTGRINEQFF.

This clonotype has more than one count but fewer than ten. The chain links TRBV20-1 to TRBJ2-3; 10 bases fit TRBD2. Germline V gene sequence: CDR1 DFQATT, CDR2 SNEGSKA (reference sequence). The CDR3 runs 18 residues. Trimming took 5 bases from V and 2 from J; bases not matched to a gene: 16. The CDR3 region has the DNA TGCAGTGCTCGGGCCGCCAGCGGGGGGGCCTTTAACACAGATACGCAGTATTTT. It encodes CSARAASGGAFNTDTQYF.

This clonotype appeared a few times. The chain recombines TRBV20-1 with TRBJ2-2; D not certain. Trimming cost V 6 bases and J 4 bases, with 12 bases left between them. The CDR3 is 13 residues long. The germline CDR1 and CDR2 sequences are DFQATT and SNEGSKA (reference sequence). The CDR3 region has the DNA TGCAGTGCCGGCTCCTTTGGCACCGGGGAGCTGTTTTTT. This translates into CSAGSFGTGELFF.

This clonotype came up a few times. The gene calls are TRBV12-3 or TRBV12-4 and TRBJ1-1; unclear D gene. The CDR3 extends over 14 amino acids. V lost 3 bases and J 2 bases, leaving 10 bases between the germline ends. Here the CDR3 reads CASSFDGTNTEAFF. CDR3 in DNA: TGTGCCAGCAGTTTCGACGGAACTAACACTGAAGCTTTCTTT.

This clonotype occurred a few times. The V call is TRBV7-3, the J call TRBJ1-2; a possible D gene is TRBD1 (5 bases). V gave up 4 bases and J gave up 4 bases, with 13 bases separating them. Germline-derived CDR1 and CDR2 are SGHTA and FQGTGA. The CDR3 is made up of 14 amino acids. The CDR3 is CASSSAPGGYGYTF. CDR3 nucleotides: TGTGCCAGCAGCTCCGCTCCGGGGGGCTATGGCTACACCTTC.

The CDR3 sequence: CASSTTATTNEKLFF. CDR3 bases: TGTGCCAGCAGCACGACGGCCACAACTAATGAAAAACTGTTTTTT. This sequence joins TRBV5-5 and TRBJ1-4; D not certain. The germline V gene has CDR1 SGHKS and CDR2 YYEKEE (reference sequence). CDR3 length equals 15 residues. The V end lost 4 bases, the J end lost 0 bases, and 10 bases lay between the germline ends. Complete variable domain (other parts from reference TRBV5-5 and TRBJ1-4): DAGVTQSPTHLIKTRGQQVTLRCSPISGHKSVSWYQQVLGQGPQFIFQYYEKEERGRGNFPDRFSARQFPNYSSELNVNALLLGDSALYLCASSTTATTNEKLFFGSGTQLSVL.

The chain joins TRBV29-1 to TRBJ2-3, with D possibly TRBD1 on 5 matching bases. Trimming removed 6 bases from V and 4 bases from J, with 17 bases in between. This CDR3 has 14 residues. Germline CDR1 is SQVTM and CDR2 is ANQGSEA. Here the CDR3 reads CSVPAPRVADTQYF. The CDR3 DNA reads TGCAGCGTCCCGGCCCCCAGGGTCGCAGATACGCAGTATTTT.

This clonotype was detected many times. The chain uses TRBV12-3 or TRBV12-4 and TRBJ2-7; D unresolved. This CDR3 has 14 residues. The V and J ends lost 5 bases and 0 bases respectively, with 11 bases between them. This CDR3 is CASSERRSSYEQYF. CDR3 bases: TGTGCCAGCAGTGAACGACGGAGCTCCTACGAGCAGTACTTC.

This clonotype was found a few times. The chain uses TRBV11-2 and TRBJ2-5, with TRBD2 matching over 12 bases. CDR3 length: 16 residues. Germline assignment: CDR1 SGHAT and CDR2 FQNNGV. V lost 5 bases to trimming and J lost 3 bases; unmatched junction nucleotides: 7. The CDR3 spells CASSTSSGGGKETQYF. As DNA, the CDR3 is TGTGCCAGCAGCACATCTAGCGGGGGGGGTAAAGAGACCCAGTACTTC. The variable domain in full, completed from reference TRBV11-2 and TRBJ2-5, reads EAGVAQSPRYKIIEKRQSVAFWCNPISGHATLYWYQQILGQGPKLLIQFQNNGVVDDSQLPKDRFSAERLKGVDSTLKIQPAKLEDSAVYLCASSTSSGGGKETQYFGPGTRLLVL.

The rearrangement joins TRBV5-1 to TRBJ2-5, with a weak D call TRBD2 (5 bases). Germline V gene data show CDR1 as SGHRS and CDR2 as YFSETQ. The CDR3 consists of 14 residues. Trimming pared 0 bases from V and 7 bases from J, leaving 13 bases between. DNA for the CDR3: TGCGCCAGCAGCTTGGAAGCGGCCTCGGGGACCCAGTACTTC. Its protein is CASSLEAASGTQYF.

The chain uses TRBV9 and TRBJ2-1; TRBD1 aligns across 8 bases. The CDR3 has 15 residues. The J segment lost 4 bases and the V segment lost 3 bases, leaving 6 bases of the junction unmatched. Germline values: CDR1 SGDLS, CDR2 YYNGEE. The CDR3, as DNA: TGTGCCAGCAGCGGGGGGGACAGGTATTACAATGAGCAGTTCTTC. Translation: CASSGGDRYYNEQFF.

The sample holds a few counts of this clonotype. The chain links TRBV20-1 to TRBJ2-3; the D gene is possibly TRBD1 (5 bases). Germline V gene data show CDR1 as DFQATT and CDR2 as SNEGSKA (reference sequence). V was clipped by 6 bases and J by 3 bases, with 7 bases between them. CDR3 size: 11 residues. CDR3 protein: CSARQTDTQYF. The CDR3 region has the DNA TGCAGTGCCCGACAGACAGATACGCAGTATTTT.

The sample holds a few counts of this clonotype. This chain connects TRBV5-1 to TRBJ1-2; TRBD1 is a possible D gene (5 bases). The CDR3 is 13 amino acids. Per the germline V gene, CDR1 is SGHRS and CDR2 is YFSETQ. Between the trimmed V and J ends, which lost 4 bases and 8 bases, there was a span of 15 bases. The CDR3 sequence: CASSPVGEGGYTF. The CDR3 DNA reads as TGCGCCAGCAGCCCTGTAGGGGAGGGCGGCTACACCTTC.

This clonotype occurred a few times. The genes are TRBV10-2 and TRBJ2-3; maybe TRBD2 (5 bases). Germline V gene sequence: CDR1 WSHSY, CDR2 SAAADI. V was shortened by 10 bases and J by 2 bases, with 16 bases between the two germline ends. The CDR3 length is 14 residues. The DNA for the CDR3 is TGCGCCACTGCAACTAGTCACCTCACAGATACGCAGTATTTT. It is translated as CATATSHLTDTQYF.

In its sample, this clonotype was seen a few times. This chain links TRBV6-5 with TRBJ2-3; 8 nucleotides match TRBD2. The germline V gene has CDR1 MNHEY and CDR2 SVGAGI. With 6 bases clipped from V and 1 base from J, the junction kept 3 bases outside the gene matches. This CDR3 comprises 14 residues. The CDR3 DNA reads TGTGCCAGCAGGCCAGCGGGGGGCACAGATACGCAGTATTTT. It encodes CASRPAGGTDTQYF.

The sample holds a few counts of this clonotype. This rearrangement joins TRBV5-1 to TRBJ1-1, with D uncertain. The CDR3 totals 14 residues. Trimming removed 1 base from V and 1 base from J, with 8 bases in between. CDR1 and CDR2 from the germline V gene are SGHRS and YFSETQ. DNA of the CDR3: TGCGCCAGCAGCTTGCTGCCGGGGAACACTGAAGCTTTCTTT. It codes for CASSLLPGNTEAFF.

The table lists this clonotype with many counts. The chain links TRBV4-2 to TRBJ2-7, with D possibly matching TRBD2 (6 bases). Trimming removed 4 bases at V and 2 bases at J, with 15 bases between. Germline values: CDR1 LGHNA, CDR2 YNFKEQ. The CDR3 loop spans 15 amino acids. CDR3 amino acids: CASSPGTGDPYEQYF. The CDR3, as DNA: TGTGCCAGCAGCCCCGGGACTGGGGACCCCTACGAGCAGTACTTC.

This clonotype was counted between two and nine times. This chain links TRBV5-1 with TRBJ1-6; 7 bases map to TRBD1. The CDR3 length is 13 residues. Germline trimming cut 6 bases from V and 5 bases from J; bases unmatched to any gene: 2. Germline CDR1 is SGHRS and CDR2 is YFSETQ. This CDR3 reads CASMGTDNSPLHF. CDR3 DNA: TGCGCCAGCATGGGGACAGATAATTCACCCCTCCACTTT.

This clonotype was seen only a few times. This chain joins TRBV5-1 and TRBJ2-1, with D possibly matching TRBD1 (6 bases). This CDR3 is built from 12 residues. The germline V and J ends were trimmed by 0 bases and 9 bases, with 7 bases remaining between them. Germline CDR1 SGHRS, CDR2 YFSETQ. The CDR3: CASSLGGGEQFF. DNA for the CDR3: TGCGCCAGCAGCTTGGGAGGGGGTGAGCAGTTCTTC.

This clonotype was observed at least ten times. The chain uses TRBV18 and TRBJ2-5; no firm D call. Trimming pared 1 base from V and 4 bases from J, leaving 10 bases between. Germline V gives CDR1 KGHSH, CDR2 LQKENI. The CDR3 spans 14 residues. The CDR3 DNA reads TGTGCCAGCTCACCACAGTTTTTCCGAGAGACCCAGTACTTC. It is translated as CASSPQFFRETQYF. The full variable domain, its missing parts supplied by reference TRBV18 and TRBJ2-5, is NAGVMQNPRHLVRRRGQEARLRCSPMKGHSHVYWYRQLPEEGLKFMVYLQKENIIDESGMPKERFSAEFPKEGPSILRIQQVVRGDSAAYFCASSPQFFRETQYFGPGTRLLVL.